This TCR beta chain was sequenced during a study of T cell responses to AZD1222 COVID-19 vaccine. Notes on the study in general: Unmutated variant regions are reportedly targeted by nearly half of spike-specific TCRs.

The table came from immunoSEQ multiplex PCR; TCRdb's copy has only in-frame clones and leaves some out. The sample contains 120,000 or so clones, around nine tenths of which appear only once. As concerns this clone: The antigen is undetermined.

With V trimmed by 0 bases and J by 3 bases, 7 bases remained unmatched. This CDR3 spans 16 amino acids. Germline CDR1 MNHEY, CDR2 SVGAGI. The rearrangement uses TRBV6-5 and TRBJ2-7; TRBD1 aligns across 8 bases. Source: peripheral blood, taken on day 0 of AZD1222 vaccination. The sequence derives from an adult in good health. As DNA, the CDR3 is TGTGCCAGCAGTTACTCGAGAACAGGGGGACTCTACGAGCAGTACTTC. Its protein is CASSYSRTGGLYEQYF.